The subject of this entry is one T cell receptor (beta chain). What it binds is not known. Using immunoSEQ multiplex PCR, the repertoire was profiled, and TCRdb retains in-frame clones only, with some absent. The table lists more than 60,000 clones, approximately 86% of them singletons, with 24% in the top ten. This sample stems from a study of T cell responses to AZD1222 COVID-19 vaccine. General study points: A rise in Spike-specific TCR breadth and depth followed two AZD1222 doses. Clonal diversity was possibly underestimated, and white British individuals and females predominated among donors. As reported, nearly half of all spike-specific TCRs target variant regions that are unmutated. Across spike, vaccine-associated CD4 TCRs were found, dominant at 160-218 and 743-854.

The sequence was obtained from an adult in good health. Source: peripheral blood, taken on day 0 of AZD1222 vaccination.

The CDR3 DNA follows: TGCGCCAGCAGCCAATTCGGAGGCTTGGCGGGAGGGCCGAACATTCAGTACTTC. It specifies CASSQFGGLAGGPNIQYF. This chain uses TRBV4-1 with TRBJ2-4, with TRBD2 matching 9 bases. The germline V gene has CDR1 MGHRA and CDR2 YSYEKL. After removal of 2 bases from V and 7 bases from J, the junction contained 15 bases not matched to a gene. CDR3 length equals 18 residues.